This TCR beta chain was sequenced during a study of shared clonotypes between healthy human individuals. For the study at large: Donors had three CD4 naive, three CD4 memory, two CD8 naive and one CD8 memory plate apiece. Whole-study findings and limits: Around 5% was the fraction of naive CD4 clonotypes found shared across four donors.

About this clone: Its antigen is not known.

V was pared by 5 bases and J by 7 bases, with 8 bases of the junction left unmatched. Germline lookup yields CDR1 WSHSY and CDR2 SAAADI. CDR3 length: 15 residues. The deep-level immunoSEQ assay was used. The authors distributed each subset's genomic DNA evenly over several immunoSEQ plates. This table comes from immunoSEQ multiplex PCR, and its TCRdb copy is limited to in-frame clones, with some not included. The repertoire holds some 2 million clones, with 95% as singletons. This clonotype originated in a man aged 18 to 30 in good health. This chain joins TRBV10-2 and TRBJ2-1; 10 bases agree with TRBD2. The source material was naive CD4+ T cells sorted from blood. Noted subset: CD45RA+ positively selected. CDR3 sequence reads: CASSLAGGRWNEQFF. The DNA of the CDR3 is TGCGCCAGCAGTTTAGCGGGAGGACGTTGGAATGAGCAGTTCTTC.